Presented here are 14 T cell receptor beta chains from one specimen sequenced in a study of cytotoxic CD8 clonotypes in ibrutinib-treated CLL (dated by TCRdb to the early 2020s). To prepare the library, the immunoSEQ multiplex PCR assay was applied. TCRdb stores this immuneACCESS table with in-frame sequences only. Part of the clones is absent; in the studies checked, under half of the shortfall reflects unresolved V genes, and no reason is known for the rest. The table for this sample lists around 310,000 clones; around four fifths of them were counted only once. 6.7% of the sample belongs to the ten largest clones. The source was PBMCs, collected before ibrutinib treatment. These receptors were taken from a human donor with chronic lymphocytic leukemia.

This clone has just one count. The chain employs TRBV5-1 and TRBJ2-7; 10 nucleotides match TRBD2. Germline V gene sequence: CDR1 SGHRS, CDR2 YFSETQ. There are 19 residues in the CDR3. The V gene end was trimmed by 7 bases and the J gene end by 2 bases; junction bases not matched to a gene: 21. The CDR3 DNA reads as TGCGCCAGCCGCGCAGCGGGAGGGCCATCGCGTGAGGGAGCCTACGAGCAGTACTTC. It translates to CASRAAGGPSREGAYEQYF.

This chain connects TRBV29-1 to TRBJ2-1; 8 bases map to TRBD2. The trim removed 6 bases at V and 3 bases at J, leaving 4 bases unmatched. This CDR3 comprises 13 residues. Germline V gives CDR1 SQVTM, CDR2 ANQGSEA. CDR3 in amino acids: CSVPGLGYNEQFF. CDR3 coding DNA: TGCAGCGTGCCGGGACTAGGCTACAATGAGCAGTTCTTC.

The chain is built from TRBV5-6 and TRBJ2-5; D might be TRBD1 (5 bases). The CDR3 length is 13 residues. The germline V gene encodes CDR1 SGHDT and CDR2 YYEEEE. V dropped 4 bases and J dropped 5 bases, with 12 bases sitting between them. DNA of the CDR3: TGTGCCAGCAGCCCTTGGGGCAGGGAGACCCAGTACTTC. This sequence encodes CASSPWGRETQYF.

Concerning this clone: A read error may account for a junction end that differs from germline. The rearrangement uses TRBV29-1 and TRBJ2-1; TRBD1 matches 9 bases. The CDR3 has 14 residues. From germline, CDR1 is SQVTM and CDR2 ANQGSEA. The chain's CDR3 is CSVEGDREDNEQFF. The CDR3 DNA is TGCAGCGTCGAAGGGGACAGGGAAGACAATGAGCAGTTCTTC.

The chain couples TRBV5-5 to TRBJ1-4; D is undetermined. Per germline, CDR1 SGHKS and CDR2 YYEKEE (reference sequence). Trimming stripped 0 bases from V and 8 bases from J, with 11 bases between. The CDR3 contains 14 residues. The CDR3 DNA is TGTGCCAGCAGCTTGGCCCCATTAGAGGAAAAACTGTTTTTT. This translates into CASSLAPLEEKLFF.

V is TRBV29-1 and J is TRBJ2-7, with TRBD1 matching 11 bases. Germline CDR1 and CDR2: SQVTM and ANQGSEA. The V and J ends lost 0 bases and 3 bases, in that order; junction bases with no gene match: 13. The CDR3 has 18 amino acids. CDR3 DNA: TGCAGCGTTGAAGAAGACGACCGTCCCGGGACAGGGGGCTACGAGCAGTACTTC. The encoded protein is CSVEEDDRPGTGGYEQYF.

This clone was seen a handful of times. CDR3 nucleotides: TGTGCCAGTAGGATGACGGAGAACACTGAAGCTTTCTTT. It encodes CASRMTENTEAFF. The rearrangement joins TRBV19 to TRBJ1-1; D gene uncertain. Per germline, CDR1 LNHDA and CDR2 SQIVND (reference sequence). Trimming removed 6 bases at V and 1 base at J, with 9 bases between. This CDR3 has 13 residues. The complete variable domain, with remaining parts taken from reference TRBV19 and TRBJ1-1, reads DGGITQSPKYLFRKEGQNVTLSCEQNLNHDAMYWYRQDPGQGLRLIYYSQIVNDFQKGDIAEGYSVSREKKESFPLTVTSAQKNPTAFYLCASRMTENTEAFFGQGTRLTVV.

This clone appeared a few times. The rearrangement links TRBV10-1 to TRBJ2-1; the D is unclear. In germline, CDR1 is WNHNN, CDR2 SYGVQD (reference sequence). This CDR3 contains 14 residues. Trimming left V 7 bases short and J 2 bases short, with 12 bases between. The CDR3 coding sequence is TGCGCCAGCATAACAGATAGAACCTACAATGAGCAGTTCTTC. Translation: CASITDRTYNEQFF.

CDR3 residues: CASSFFRNTEAFF. DNA for the CDR3: TGTGCCAGCAGTTTTTTTCGGAACACTGAAGCTTTCTTT. The chain employs TRBV27 and TRBJ1-1; D not certain. Germline lookup yields CDR1 MNHEY and CDR2 SMNVEV (reference sequence). CDR3 size: 13 residues. V dropped 3 bases and J dropped 1 base, with 6 bases sitting between them.

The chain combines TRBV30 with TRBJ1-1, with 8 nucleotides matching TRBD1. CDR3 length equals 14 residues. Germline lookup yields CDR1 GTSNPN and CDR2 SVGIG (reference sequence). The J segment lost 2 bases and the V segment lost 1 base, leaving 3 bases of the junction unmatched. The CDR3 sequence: CAWSDGTGNTEAFF. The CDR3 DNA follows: TGTGCCTGGAGTGACGGGACAGGAAACACTGAAGCTTTCTTT.

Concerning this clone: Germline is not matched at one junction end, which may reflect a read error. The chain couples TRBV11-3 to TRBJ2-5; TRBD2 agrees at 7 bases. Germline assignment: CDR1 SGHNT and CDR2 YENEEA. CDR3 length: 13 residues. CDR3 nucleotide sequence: TGTGCCAGCAGCTTAGGGTTCGGGACTACGGCCGACTTC. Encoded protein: CASSLGFGTTADF.

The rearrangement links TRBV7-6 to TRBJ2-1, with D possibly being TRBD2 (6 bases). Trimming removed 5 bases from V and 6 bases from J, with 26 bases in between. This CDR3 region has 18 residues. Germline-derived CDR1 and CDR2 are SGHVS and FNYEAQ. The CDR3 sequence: CASSESRLFGGGRNEQFF. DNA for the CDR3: TGTGCCAGCAGCGAATCTCGTCTTTTCGGGGGAGGACGCAATGAGCAGTTCTTC.

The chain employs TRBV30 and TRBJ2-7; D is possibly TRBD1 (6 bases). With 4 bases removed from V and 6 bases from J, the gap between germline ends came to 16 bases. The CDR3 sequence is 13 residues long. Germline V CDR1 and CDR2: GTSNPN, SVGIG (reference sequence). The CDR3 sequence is CAWKRQALAEQYF. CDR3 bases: TGTGCCTGGAAACGACAGGCTTTGGCCGAGCAGTACTTC.

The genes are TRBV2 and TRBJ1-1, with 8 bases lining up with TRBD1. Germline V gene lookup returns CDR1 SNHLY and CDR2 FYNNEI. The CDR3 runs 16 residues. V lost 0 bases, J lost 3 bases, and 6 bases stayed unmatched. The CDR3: CASSEARGRGDTEAFF. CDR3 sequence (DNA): TGTGCCAGCAGTGAAGCCAGGGGGCGTGGGGACACTGAAGCTTTCTTT.